The 24 T cell receptor beta chains reported below all come from one sample, sequenced in a study of T-cell reconstitution after alpha-beta-depleted transplantation in children (dated by TCRdb to 2016 to 2017). Per the publication, the treatment or condition label means: allogeneic hematopoietic cell transplantation with graft depleted of TCRalphabeta T cells and CD19 B cells. Library generation was performed with PCR. TCRdb lists the instrument as Illumina HiSeq 2500. To normalize quantification of the TCRbeta repertoire, the TCR libraries were built with molecular barcoding that relied on unique molecular identifiers. TCRdb took the public reads, trimmed them with fastp at Q25, ran MiXCR for clone calling and kept in-frame beta chains. Every distinct CDR3 protein forms one entry, paired with its most common genes and DNA. This sample comprises around 580,000 distinct CDR3 sequences, around 27% of them detected only once. The ten largest clones represent just over 35% of the sample.

The sample consisted of PBMCs, taken before TCRalphabeta/CD19-depleted stem cell transplant. The receptors come from a boy under three years old with Wiskott-Aldrich syndrome, due to receive a stem cell transplant.

As DNA, the CDR3 is TGTGCCACCAGTGATCCGTCGCCTAATGAGCAGTTCTTC. Amino acid sequence: CATSDPSPNEQFF. The rearrangement joins TRBV24-1 to TRBJ2-1, with D uncertain. V lost 3 bases and J lost 7, with 9 bases in between. This CDR3 comprises 13 residues. Germline V lookup: CDR1 KGHDR, CDR2 SFDVKD.

This clonotype was seen only a few times. The chain carries TRBV29-1 and TRBJ2-3; 10 bases align to TRBD2. The CDR3 runs to 16 residues. V shed 4 bases, J shed 2 bases, and the junction held 9 bases outside the gene matches. Germline V gene sequence: CDR1 SQVTM, CDR2 ANQGSEA. The CDR3 DNA follows: TGCAGCGTTGTTGGGACTAGCGCCCGGGCCACAGATACGCAGTATTTT. This translates into CSVVGTSARATDTQYF.

The chain couples TRBV20-1 to TRBJ2-7, with TRBD2 matching 7 bases. CDR1 and CDR2 (germline): DFQATT, SNEGSKA (reference sequence). The CDR3 is 15 residues long. V trimming: 0 bases; J trimming: 2 bases; junction bases outside the gene matches: 7. The CDR3 spells CSARDGAGVPYEQYF. As DNA, the CDR3 is TGCAGTGCTAGAGATGGGGCGGGAGTCCCCTACGAGCAGTACTTC.

This chain uses TRBV7-4 with TRBJ2-5; TRBD2 matches at 10 bases. The junction had 7 bases not matched to a gene; V was cut back by 6 bases and J by 6 bases. Germline values: CDR1 SGHVT, CDR2 SQSDAQ. This CDR3 contains 14 residues. The CDR3 DNA is TGTGCCAGCAGGGGACTAGCGAGGCGAAAGACCCAGTACTTC. Its protein product is CASRGLARRKTQYF.

The chain couples TRBV5-5 to TRBJ2-7; a possible D gene is TRBD1 (6 bases). The V end was cut by 0 bases, the J end by 2 bases, with 18 bases between. The CDR3 sequence is 17 residues long. CDR1 and CDR2 from the germline V gene are SGHKS and YYEKEE (reference sequence). This chain's CDR3 is CASSLVGGETGTYEQYF. The CDR3 DNA is TGTGCCAGCAGCTTGGTGGGTGGTGAGACAGGAACCTACGAGCAGTACTTC.

This sequence joins TRBV5-1 and TRBJ1-2, with unresolved D. Germline assignment: CDR1 SGHRS and CDR2 YFSETQ. Trimming cost V 0 bases and J 6 bases, with 15 bases left between them. The CDR3 is 15 residues long. CDR3 in amino acids: CASSLEGLAGDGYTF. DNA of the CDR3: TGCGCCAGCAGCTTGGAGGGCTTAGCCGGCGATGGCTACACCTTC.

The gene calls are TRBV11-1 and TRBJ2-1; the match to TRBD2 covers 12 bases. The CDR3 runs 19 residues. The junction had 15 bases not matched to a gene; V was cut back by 0 bases and J by 9 bases. The germline CDR1 and CDR2 sequences are SGHAT and FQDESV (reference sequence). CDR3 in DNA: TGTGCCAGCAGCTTAGCCATGGATTGGTCTAGCGGGAGGGCCGTTGAGCAGTTCTTC. Translation: CASSLAMDWSSGRAVEQFF.

This clonotype has ten or more counts. This sequence joins TRBV5-1 and TRBJ2-3; no definite D call. CDR1 SGHRS and CDR2 YFSETQ come from the germline V gene. The CDR3 loop spans 14 amino acids. Trimming cost V 1 base and J 0 bases, with 6 bases left between them. As DNA, the CDR3 is TGCGCCAGCAGCTTGACCGGAAGCACAGATACGCAGTATTTT. This encodes CASSLTGSTDTQYF.

The gene calls are TRBV5-1 and TRBJ1-4; D is possibly TRBD1 (5 bases). Germline V gene data show CDR1 as SGHRS and CDR2 as YFSETQ. V lost 2 bases and J 0 bases, leaving 8 bases between the germline ends. The CDR3 has 15 amino acids. The CDR3 region has the DNA TGCGCCAGCAGCTTCACCAGGGCAACTAATGAAAAACTGTTTTTT. It encodes CASSFTRATNEKLFF.

This clonotype was seen only a few times. The chain links TRBV9 to TRBJ2-7; possibly TRBD1 or TRBD2 for D (5 bases each). Germline assignment: CDR1 SGDLS and CDR2 YYNGEE. The CDR3 consists of 15 residues. V was trimmed by 7 bases and J by 0 bases, leaving 17 bases between them. The CDR3 bases are TGTGCCAGCGGGGTTGGGGCAGGGAGCTCCTACGAGCAGTACTTC. Protein: CASGVGAGSSYEQYF.

The rearrangement joins TRBV11-2 to TRBJ2-2; 8 nucleotides align to TRBD2. CDR1 and CDR2 (germline): SGHAT, FQNNGV. The CDR3 is made up of 16 amino acids. J was trimmed by 1 base and V by 4 bases; bases with no gene match: 5. DNA for the CDR3: TGTGCCAGCAGCTCGAATAGCGGGGTGAACACCGGGGAGCTGTTTTTT. The encoded protein is CASSSNSGVNTGELFF.

As for this clonotype: At one end, the junction sequence differs from germline, possibly due to a read error. The gene calls are TRBV27 and TRBJ1-2; D not resolved. The CDR3 sequence is 15 residues long. Germline V lookup: CDR1 MNHEY, CDR2 SMNVEV (reference sequence). The CDR3 sequence: CASSSSGGGSYGDTF. In nucleotides, the CDR3 is TGTGCCAGCAGTTCGTCAGGCGGCGGCTCCTATGGCGACACCTTC.

Only a few counts were recorded for this clonotype. The V gene is TRBV7-2, the J gene TRBJ2-7; tentative D call: TRBD1 (6 bases). CDR1 and CDR2 from the germline V gene are SGHTA and FQGNSA. V shed 5 bases and J shed 5 bases, with 19 bases lying between them. The CDR3 consists of 15 residues. This CDR3 is CASSNTLLGTHEQYF. The CDR3 DNA sequence: TGTGCCAGCAGCAACACCCTGTTAGGGACACACGAGCAGTACTTC.

J is TRBJ1-2 and V is TRBV18, with a weak D call TRBD1 (6 bases). CDR1 and CDR2 from the germline V gene are KGHSH and LQKENI. The CDR3 runs to 16 residues. V lost 3 bases and J 0 bases, leaving 14 bases between the germline ends. For the CDR3, the DNA is TGTGCCAGCTCACCGGTCTCCAGGGGATCTAACTATGGCTACACCTTC. This gives the protein CASSPVSRGSNYGYTF.

This chain joins TRBV5-1 and TRBJ2-5; the match to TRBD1 covers 9 bases. The CDR3 is 14 residues long. The germline CDR1 and CDR2 sequences are SGHRS and YFSETQ. Trimming took 7 bases from V and 4 from J; bases not matched to a gene: 8. CDR3: CASDTGGKGETQYF. The CDR3 nucleotides read TGCGCCAGCGATACAGGGGGCAAAGGAGAGACCCAGTACTTC.

Here the CDR3 reads CASSLVLGNEQFF. CDR3 in DNA: TGTGCCAGCAGTTTAGTTCTCGGCAATGAGCAGTTCTTC. This sequence joins TRBV12-3 or TRBV12-4 and TRBJ2-1; D is unresolved. Trimming removed 1 base from V and 6 bases from J, with 7 bases in between. The CDR3 has 13 residues.

The V and J genes are TRBV7-3 and TRBJ2-1; D perhaps matches TRBD1 (6 bases). The V and J ends lost 2 bases and 4 bases respectively, with 9 bases between them. Germline loops: CDR1 SGHTA, CDR2 FQGTGA. The CDR3 is made up of 14 amino acids. The CDR3: CASSLEGVYNEQFF. CDR3 DNA: TGTGCCAGCAGCTTAGAGGGGGTTTACAATGAGCAGTTCTTC. Looking up the rest from reference TRBV7-3 and TRBJ2-1 gives the full variable domain: GAGVSQTPSNKVTEKGKYVELRCDPISGHTALYWYRQSLGQGPEFLIYFQGTGAADDSGLPNDRFFAVRPEGSVSTLKIQRTERGDSAVYLCASSLEGVYNEQFFGPGTRLTVL.

The chain joins TRBV5-1 to TRBJ2-7; D is unclear. Between the trimmed V and J ends, which lost 4 bases and 3 bases, there was a span of 8 bases. This CDR3 has 12 amino acids. Germline V gene sequence: CDR1 SGHRS, CDR2 YFSETQ. CDR3 amino acids: CASSGVHYEQYF. The CDR3, as DNA: TGCGCCAGCAGCGGGGTCCACTACGAGCAGTACTTC.

This chain connects TRBV12-3 or TRBV12-4 to TRBJ1-1, with D perhaps TRBD1 (6 bases). CDR3 length equals 15 residues. V lost 4 bases, J lost 4 bases, and 16 bases lay in between. The CDR3, as DNA: TGTGCCAGCAGTTCCTGGGACATTTTAGGCACTGAAGCTTTCTTT. It yields the protein CASSSWDILGTEAFF.

CDR3 residues: CASSSGTSGSEETQYF. CDR3 DNA: TGTGCCAGCAGCTCGGGGACTAGCGGGAGTGAAGAGACCCAGTACTTC. The chain joins TRBV7-9 to TRBJ2-5, with TRBD2 matching over 14 bases. CDR3 size: 16 residues. The trim removed 4 bases at V and 3 bases at J, leaving 4 bases unmatched. Germline CDR1 SEHNR, CDR2 FQNEAQ (reference sequence).

This chain joins TRBV5-6 and TRBJ2-7; D not resolved. The germline V gene encodes CDR1 SGHDT and CDR2 YYEEEE. The CDR3 runs to 15 residues. With 4 bases removed from V and 0 bases from J, the gap between germline ends came to 14 bases. The CDR3 here is CASSVTGSSSYEQYF. The CDR3 bases are TGTGCCAGCAGCGTGACGGGTTCCAGCTCCTACGAGCAGTACTTC.

This clonotype was observed a few times. The chain recombines TRBV2 with TRBJ1-4, with 8 bases identical to TRBD1. Germline CDR1 reads SNHLY; CDR2 reads FYNNEI. The CDR3 runs 12 residues. V shed 7 bases, J shed 7 bases, and the junction held 2 bases outside the gene matches. CDR3 in DNA: TGTGCCAGCAAACAGGGGGGTGAAAAACTGTTTTTT. Its translation: CASKQGGEKLFF.

This clonotype was counted only a few times. Germline is not matched at one junction end, which may reflect a read error. The chain recombines TRBV20-1 with TRBJ1-1; D possibly corresponds to TRBD1 (5 bases). The CDR3 sequence is 13 residues long. From germline, CDR1 is DFQATT and CDR2 SNEGSKA (reference sequence). CDR3 protein: CSGRRAGKAEAFF. In nucleotides, the CDR3 is TGCAGTGGTAGAAGGGCAGGGAAGGCTGAAGCTTTCTTT.

This clonotype occurred a few times. The chain joins TRBV28 to TRBJ1-4, with D unresolved. CDR1 MDHEN and CDR2 SYDVKM come from the germline V gene. Trimming shortened V by 1 base and J by 6 bases, and 12 bases separated the two germline ends. The CDR3 is made up of 15 amino acids. The DNA for the CDR3 is TGTGCCAGCAGTTTATTAGTGGCGGACCATGAAAAACTGTTTTTT. Its translation: CASSLLVADHEKLFF.